This T cell receptor (beta chain) was recorded in a study of low-dose radiotherapy and immunotherapy resistance in tumors. Each eligible patient had an advanced solid tumor, and these tumors lacked tumor-infiltrating lymphocytes. Germline V gene data show CDR1 as KGHSH and CDR2 as LQKENI. The CDR3 has 13 amino acids. Trimming removed 6 bases at V and 5 bases at J, with 11 bases between. Primers used for first-strand cDNA, a TRAV- and TRBV-specific set, covered both alpha and beta chains. The PCR that amplified TCRs ran for 20 to 25 cycles, relying on a constant-region primer and a V-primer adapter. One entry per CDR3 protein results from TCRdb running MiXCR on the reads. The table lists 13,000 to 15,000 distinct CDR3 sequences, 75% of them singletons.

This chain uses TRBV18 with TRBJ2-1; D gene uncertain. The receptor was derived from a human donor with advanced metastatic prostate, ovarian, gallbladder or colorectal cancer (not recorded which). This table probably holds off-target reads from a library built for another chain. The CDR3 DNA sequence: TGTGCCAGCTCGAACGGTAGGGACAATGAGCAGTTCTTC. Protein sequence: CASSNGRDNEQFF.